This T cell receptor (beta chain) was captured by sequencing in a study of blood T cell repertoires in COVID-19. The CDR3 totals 16 residues. Unmatched junction bases numbered 11, after V lost 6 bases and J lost 3 bases. The germline V gene encodes CDR1 LNHDA and CDR2 SQIVND (reference sequence). TCRdb's table, derived via immunoSEQ multiplex PCR, lists solely in-frame clones and lacks some. This sample has some 250,000 clones; 80% to 90% occur once, and the top ten carry under 2.5%. V and J are TRBV19 and TRBJ2-5; 9 nucleotides align to TRBD1. Material for sequencing was PBMCs or T cells enriched from blood (not recorded which). The clonotype originates from a woman aged 45-65 years who had recovered from COVID-19. The DNA of the CDR3 is TGTGCCAGTAGCCCTCGCCTATGGGACAGGGAAGAGACCCAGTACTTC. Protein sequence: CASSPRLWDREETQYF.